This entry lists 31 T cell receptor beta chains sequenced from one sample in a study of CD8+CD57+ T cells in acquired aplastic anemia. TCR beta VDJ combinations and CDR3 sequences were profiled from genomic DNA. One entry per CDR3 protein results from TCRdb running MiXCR on the reads. The repertoire holds 150,000 to 200,000 distinct CDR3 sequences, with 64% as singletons. The sample was sorted CD4+, CD8+, or CD8+CD57+ T cells (not recorded which) from PBMCs. These receptors came from a human donor with severe aplastic anemia or a healthy control (not recorded which).

This chain connects TRBV6-6 to TRBJ1-1, with D possibly being TRBD1 (5 bases). CDR1 is MNHNY, CDR2 SVGAGI, per germline (reference sequence). The V and J ends lost 2 bases and 6 bases respectively, with 16 bases between them. This CDR3 has 15 amino acids. CDR3 nucleotide sequence: TGTGCCAGCAGTTACGCGCGGGGACTGTCGCCTGAAGCTTTCTTT. Protein: CASSYARGLSPEAFF.

Here the CDR3 reads CASSADREGYEQYF. CDR3 in DNA: TGTGCCAGCAGCGCGGACAGGGAAGGGTACGAGCAGTACTTC. The chain uses TRBV7-9 and TRBJ2-7; 8 nucleotides align to TRBD1. Unmatched junction bases numbered 7, after V lost 5 bases and J lost 4 bases. Per the germline V gene, CDR1 is SEHNR and CDR2 is FQNEAQ (reference sequence). The CDR3 extends over 14 amino acids.

The V gene is TRBV25-1, the J gene TRBJ2-6; D not resolved. Germline-derived CDR1 and CDR2 are MGHDK and SYGVNS. The CDR3 length is 15 residues. V lost 5 bases and J 4 bases, leaving 12 bases between the germline ends. The CDR3 loop reads CASSSLSKGANVLTF. The CDR3 DNA is TGTGCCAGCAGTAGCCTCAGCAAGGGGGCCAACGTCCTGACTTTC.

The gene calls are TRBV7-2 and TRBJ2-7; 9 positions match TRBD1. The CDR3 covers 14 residues. V trimming: 5 bases; J trimming: 6 bases; junction bases outside the gene matches: 8. Per germline, CDR1 SGHTA and CDR2 FQGNSA. The DNA for the CDR3 is TGTGCCAGCAGCCCCCAGGGACAGGGTGGCGAGCAGTACTTC. Translation gives CASSPQGQGGEQYF. Filled out from reference TRBV7-2 and TRBJ2-7, the complete variable domain reads GAGVSQSPSNKVTEKGKDVELRCDPISGHTALYWYRQSLGQGLEFLIYFQGNSAPDKSGLPSDRFSAERTGGSVSTLTIQRTQQEDSAVYLCASSPQGQGGEQYFGPGTRLTVT.

As regards this clonotype: The junction departs from the called germline gene at one end, perhaps through a read error. V and J are TRBV29-1 and TRBJ2-3; D gene unclear. The CDR3 runs 14 residues. Germline V gene sequence: CDR1 SQVTM, CDR2 ANQGSEA. The CDR3 is CSVTSTLSTDTRYF. The DNA of the CDR3 is TGCAGCGTTACCTCGACACTTAGCACAGATACGCGGTATTTT.

This clonotype was observed a handful of times. The CDR3 here is CASSLAGTGVGYTF. For the CDR3, the DNA is TGTGCCAGCAGTTTAGCCGGGACAGGGGTCGGCTACACCTTC. The V gene is TRBV12-3 or TRBV12-4, the J gene TRBJ1-2; 10 bases line up with TRBD1. The CDR3 is made up of 14 amino acids. V was clipped by 0 bases and J by 8 bases; unmatched bases: 3.

The rearrangement uses TRBV7-2 and TRBJ2-1; TRBD2 might be the D (6 bases). V lost 3 bases and J 0 bases, leaving 6 bases between the germline ends. CDR1 is SGHTA and CDR2 is FQGNSA in the germline V gene. The length of the CDR3 is 14 residues. The CDR3 here is CASSFGSSYNEQFF. Here the CDR3 DNA reads TGTGCCAGCAGCTTCGGGAGCTCCTACAATGAGCAGTTCTTC. Full variable domain (outside the CDR3, taken from reference TRBV7-2 and TRBJ2-1): GAGVSQSPSNKVTEKGKDVELRCDPISGHTALYWYRQSLGQGLEFLIYFQGNSAPDKSGLPSDRFSAERTGGSVSTLTIQRTQQEDSAVYLCASSFGSSYNEQFFGPGTRLTVL.

V gene TRBV7-6 combines with J gene TRBJ2-1; 7 bases match TRBD1. With V trimmed by 7 bases and J by 4 bases, 1 base remained unmatched. Germline loops: CDR1 SGHVS, CDR2 FNYEAQ. This CDR3 contains 12 residues. The CDR3 coding sequence is TGTGCCAGCACGGGACAGTACAATGAGCAGTTCTTC. Translating gives CASTGQYNEQFF.

This clonotype showed up just once. The chain links TRBV9 to TRBJ1-2, with TRBD1 identical over 7 bases. Germline CDR1 is SGDLS and CDR2 is YYNGEE. The CDR3 contains 15 residues. J lost 4 bases, V lost 4 bases, and 10 bases had no gene match. The CDR3 DNA follows: TGTGCCAGCAGCCCGAGGGAGGGGGCGGGCTATGGCTACACCTTC. The encoded protein is CASSPREGAGYGYTF. The full variable domain, rest sourced from reference TRBV9 and TRBJ1-2, is DSGVTQTPKHLITATGQRVTLRCSPRSGDLSVYWYQQSLDQGLQFLIQYYNGEERAKGNILERFSAQQFPDLHSELNLSSLELGDSALYFCASSPREGAGYGYTFGSGTRLTVV.

Points on this clonotype: The junction differs from germline at one of its ends, possibly a read error. The chain combines TRBV9 with TRBJ2-2, with TRBD2 matching over 9 bases. This CDR3 comprises 16 residues. Germline V lookup: CDR1 SGDLS, CDR2 YYNGEE. As DNA, the CDR3 is TGTGCCAGCAGCGCCTCTGGGGCTAGCGGGGCCTGGGGAGCTGTTTTT. Translated, it gives CASSASGASGAWGAVF. Looking up the rest from reference TRBV9 and TRBJ2-2 gives the full variable domain: DSGVTQTPKHLITATGQRVTLRCSPRSGDLSVYWYQQSLDQGLQFLIQYYNGEERAKGNILERFSAQQFPDLHSELNLSSLELGDSALYFCASSASGASGAWGAVFGEGSRLTVL.

This clonotype came up a few times. V gene TRBV10-3 combines with J gene TRBJ1-2; TRBD1 matches at 9 bases. Unmatched junction bases numbered 4, after V lost 3 bases and J lost 5 bases. This CDR3 contains 14 residues. CDR1 is ENHRY and CDR2 is SYGVKD in the germline V gene. CDR3 sequence reads: CAISDTGGRYGYTF. The CDR3 DNA sequence: TGTGCCATCAGTGACACAGGGGGCAGGTATGGCTACACCTTC.

For this clonotype: The CDR3 does not close with the conserved phenylalanine or tryptophan, likely indicating a read error. The chain joins TRBV2 to TRBJ2-7, with a possible D match to TRBD1 (5 bases). This CDR3 region has 15 residues. Germline values: CDR1 SNHLY, CDR2 FYNNEI. Trimming left V 2 bases short and J 2 bases short, with 13 bases between. The CDR3 sequence: CASSEQDMPPYEQYS. The CDR3, as DNA: TGTGCCAGCAGTGAACAGGACATGCCTCCCTACGAGCAGTACTCC.

The CDR3 reads CASRIARRLPRTEAFF. DNA of the CDR3: TGCGCCAGCAGGATAGCTAGACGCCTTCCCCGCACTGAAGCTTTCTTT. The chain links TRBV10-1 to TRBJ1-1; D call uncertain. V lost 6 bases to trimming and J lost 4 bases, with 21 bases between them. CDR3 length: 16 amino acids. CDR1 is WNHNN and CDR2 is SYGVQD in the germline V gene (reference sequence).

This clonotype occurred many times. This sequence joins TRBV19 and TRBJ2-5, with D possibly being TRBD1 (5 bases). Germline values: CDR1 LNHDA, CDR2 SQIVND (reference sequence). The CDR3 sequence is 12 residues long. V was clipped by 8 bases and J by 7 bases, with 14 bases between them. The CDR3 is CASHSGSGTQYF. The CDR3 DNA sequence: TGTGCCAGTCACTCAGGGTCGGGGACCCAGTACTTC.

This clonotype has a count of ten or more. The V gene is TRBV9, the J gene TRBJ2-3; 9 positions agree with TRBD1. Trimming took 0 bases from V and 3 from J; bases not matched to a gene: 5. This CDR3 comprises 16 residues. The V gene's germline CDR1 is SGDLS and CDR2 YYNGEE. CDR3 protein: CASSVGGGQGTDTQYF. The CDR3 bases are TGTGCCAGCAGCGTAGGTGGGGGACAGGGTACAGATACGCAGTATTTT.

In nucleotides, the CDR3 is TGTGCCAGCAGCGCAAGTGCCGCCGAGACCCAGTACTTC. Translated: CASSASAAETQYF. The V and J genes are TRBV9 and TRBJ2-5; D unresolved. This CDR3 is built from 13 residues. The germline V gene encodes CDR1 SGDLS and CDR2 YYNGEE. V was trimmed by 3 bases and J by 5 bases, leaving 11 bases between them.

This clonotype was counted ten times or more. The chain employs TRBV7-9 and TRBJ1-3, with D tentatively TRBD1 (5 bases). Germline loops: CDR1 SEHNR, CDR2 FQNEAQ (reference sequence). The CDR3 loop spans 21 amino acids. The V end lost 2 bases, the J end lost 3 bases, and 29 bases lay between the germline ends. DNA for the CDR3: TGTGCCAGCAGCTTAAGTACGTTGGGGGGACCGGATAAGTTTTATGGAAACACCATATATTTT. It translates to CASSLSTLGGPDKFYGNTIYF.

This clonotype was observed many times. V gene TRBV2 combines with J gene TRBJ2-5; D is tentatively TRBD1 or TRBD2 (5 bases each). This CDR3 is built from 14 residues. CDR1 is SNHLY, CDR2 FYNNEI, per germline. V was cut by 9 bases and J by 1 base, with 15 bases left in between. The CDR3 sequence is CASLWDGSQETQYF. In nucleotides, the CDR3 is TGTGCCAGTCTGTGGGACGGCAGCCAAGAGACCCAGTACTTC.

The V and J genes are TRBV20-1 and TRBJ1-2; D possibly corresponds to TRBD1 (6 bases). Germline lookup yields CDR1 DFQATT and CDR2 SNEGSKA (reference sequence). Trimming pared 3 bases from V and 8 bases from J, leaving 22 bases between. The CDR3 is made up of 15 amino acids. In DNA, the CDR3 is TGCAGTGCTAGTGGGGGAGGGGGGATCGGCGCGGGCTACACCTTC. This codes for CSASGGGGIGAGYTF.

The rearrangement links TRBV7-8 to TRBJ1-1; D remains ambiguous. The V gene lost 5 bases and the J gene lost 1 base, with 14 bases spanning the gap. Germline lookup yields CDR1 SGHVS and CDR2 FQNEAQ. This CDR3 region has 15 residues. The CDR3 region has the DNA TGTGCCAGCAGCGCCCGTTGGAGCGGGAACACTGAAGCTTTCTTT. Protein: CASSARWSGNTEAFF.

The table lists this clonotype with a few counts. A read error is possible here, since a much larger clone lies one base away. No conserved phenylalanine or tryptophan ends this CDR3, so it is likely a read error. V usage is TRBV12-3 or TRBV12-4 and J usage is TRBJ1-1; D remains unclear. The CDR3 extends over 13 amino acids. The V end lost 5 bases, the J end lost 7 bases, and 14 bases lay between the germline ends. The CDR3 DNA reads TGTGCCAGCAGTCCCACCGTTTGGGATGAAGCTTTCCTT. Protein product: CASSPTVWDEAFL.

The chain couples TRBV2 to TRBJ2-1; 10 bases fit TRBD2. Germline CDR1 reads SNHLY; CDR2 reads FYNNEI. The J segment lost 8 bases and the V segment lost 6 bases, leaving 13 bases of the junction unmatched. The CDR3 sequence is 16 residues long. In DNA form, the CDR3 reads TGTGCCAGCAGCCCGGGACTAGCGTCGTTAGGAGATGAGCAGTTCTTC. Its translation is CASSPGLASLGDEQFF.

This clonotype was detected only once. The rearrangement joins TRBV10-3 to TRBJ1-6; D is undetermined. The CDR3 is made up of 14 amino acids. With 5 bases removed from V and 5 bases from J, the gap between germline ends came to 10 bases. CDR1 is ENHRY, CDR2 SYGVKD, per germline. The CDR3: CAISMTQNNSPLHF. The CDR3 bases are TGTGCCATCAGTATGACACAAAATAATTCACCCCTCCACTTT.

The gene calls are TRBV6-5 and TRBJ1-6; D perhaps matches TRBD1 (5 bases). V gave up 6 bases and J gave up 10 bases, with 16 bases separating them. The CDR3 runs to 14 residues. Germline loops: CDR1 MNHEY, CDR2 SVGAGI. The CDR3 DNA reads as TGTGCCAGCAGCCTCAGTTTCAGGGACTCACCCCTCCACTTT. Translation: CASSLSFRDSPLHF.

This rearrangement joins TRBV15 to TRBJ2-7; 8 bases are shared with TRBD2. This CDR3 contains 15 residues. Germline V CDR1 and CDR2: LNHNV, YYDKDF (reference sequence). With V trimmed by 6 bases and J by 1 base, 8 bases remained unmatched. CDR3 nucleotides: TGTGCCACCAGTATCGGGAGGGCCGTGTCCTACGAGCAGTACTTC. Translated: CATSIGRAVSYEQYF. Filled out from reference TRBV15 and TRBJ2-7, the complete variable domain reads DAMVIQNPRYQVTQFGKPVTLSCSQTLNHNVMYWYQQKSSQAPKLLFHYYDKDFNNEADTPDNFQSRRPNTSFCFLDIRSPGLGDTAMYLCATSIGRAVSYEQYFGPGTRLTVT.

This clonotype was seen at least ten times. This sequence joins TRBV20-1 and TRBJ2-7; possibly TRBD1 for D (6 bases). Germline V gene data show CDR1 as DFQATT and CDR2 as SNEGSKA (reference sequence). V lost 1 base and J lost 0, with 10 bases in between. The CDR3 length is 14 residues. The CDR3 loop is CSARGLDSSYEQYF. CDR3 sequence (DNA): TGCAGTGCTAGAGGACTGGACAGCTCCTACGAGCAGTACTTC.

This clonotype was detected only a few times. The chain couples TRBV24-1 to TRBJ2-1, with 13 positions matching TRBD2. CDR1 KGHDR and CDR2 SFDVKD come from the germline V gene. This CDR3 contains 15 residues. J was trimmed by 5 bases and V by 5 bases; bases with no gene match: 2. The CDR3: CATSAGLAGNNEQFF. CDR3 DNA sequence: TGTGCCACCAGTGCGGGACTAGCGGGGAACAATGAGCAGTTCTTC.

This clonotype has a count of ten or more. The chain is built from TRBV30 and TRBJ2-5; tentative D call: TRBD2 (5 bases). Deletions cut 2 bases from V and 2 bases from J, with 12 bases between. This CDR3 is 14 amino acids long. Germline-derived CDR1 and CDR2 are GTSNPN and SVGIG (reference sequence). The chain's CDR3 is CAWSILRVQETQYF. In DNA form, the CDR3 reads TGTGCCTGGAGTATCTTGCGGGTGCAAGAGACCCAGTACTTC.

Note on this clonotype: This may be a read error, as it is one base from a much larger clone. The rearrangement links TRBV6-1 to TRBJ2-5, with D maybe TRBD1 (6 bases). The CDR3 runs to 11 residues. CDR1 and CDR2 (germline): MNHNS, SASEGT. The CDR3 bases are TGTGCCAGCAGCCAAGGGGGTCCCCAGTGCTTC. This translates into CASSQGGPQCF.

This clonotype was detected many times. The chain uses TRBV6-5 and TRBJ2-7; TRBD1 might be the D (6 bases). Trimming took off 0 bases at V and 0 bases at J, with 12 bases between the two ends. Per the germline V gene, CDR1 is MNHEY and CDR2 is SVGAGI. The CDR3 runs to 16 residues. The chain's CDR3 is CASSYSTGHSSYEQYF. For the CDR3, the DNA is TGTGCCAGCAGTTACTCCACGGGACATAGCTCCTACGAGCAGTACTTC.

The rearrangement joins TRBV9 to TRBJ1-4, with a possible D match to TRBD1 (6 bases). CDR3 length equals 17 residues. Germline-derived CDR1 and CDR2 are SGDLS and YYNGEE. V lost 4 bases, J lost 7 bases, and 23 bases lay in between. The CDR3 reads CASSPRVAGGASEKLFF. The CDR3 bases are TGTGCCAGCAGCCCCCGGGTAGCGGGGGGGGCGAGTGAAAAACTGTTTTTT.